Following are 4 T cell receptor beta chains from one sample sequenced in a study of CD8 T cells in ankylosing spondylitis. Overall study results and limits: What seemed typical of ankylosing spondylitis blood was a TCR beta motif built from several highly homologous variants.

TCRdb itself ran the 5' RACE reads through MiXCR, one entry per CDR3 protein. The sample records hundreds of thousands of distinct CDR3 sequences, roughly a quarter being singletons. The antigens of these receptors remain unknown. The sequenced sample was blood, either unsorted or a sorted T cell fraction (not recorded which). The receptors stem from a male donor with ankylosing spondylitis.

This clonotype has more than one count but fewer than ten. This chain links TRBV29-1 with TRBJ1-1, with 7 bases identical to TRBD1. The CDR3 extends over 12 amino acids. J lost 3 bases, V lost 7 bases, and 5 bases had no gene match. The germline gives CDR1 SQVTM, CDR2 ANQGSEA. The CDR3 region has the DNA TGCAGCGCCGATGACAGGGACACTGAAGCTTTCTTT. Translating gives CSADDRDTEAFF.

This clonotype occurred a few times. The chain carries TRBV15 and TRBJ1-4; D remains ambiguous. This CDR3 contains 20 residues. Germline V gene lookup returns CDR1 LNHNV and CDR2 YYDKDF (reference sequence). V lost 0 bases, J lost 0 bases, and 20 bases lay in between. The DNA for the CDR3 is TGTGCCACCAGCAGAGATCCCAATATAATTCCTTCTCCAACTAATGAAAAACTGTTTTTT. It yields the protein CATSRDPNIIPSPTNEKLFF.

The DNA of the CDR3 is TGCAGTGCTAGGCAGACAGGGACCCACAATCAGCCCCAGCATTTT. This codes for CSARQTGTHNQPQHF. The chain employs TRBV20-1 and TRBJ1-5, with TRBD1 matching 7 bases. Trimming cost V 3 bases and J 3 bases; bases outside gene matches: 8. There are 15 residues in the CDR3. Germline-derived CDR1 and CDR2 are DFQATT and SNEGSKA (reference sequence).

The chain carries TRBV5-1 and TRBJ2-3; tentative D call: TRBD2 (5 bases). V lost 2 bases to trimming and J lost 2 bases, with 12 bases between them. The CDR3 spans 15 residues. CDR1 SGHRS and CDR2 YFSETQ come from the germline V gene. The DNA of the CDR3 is TGCGCCAGCAGCTTTGAAGGGAGATACACAGATACGCAGTATTTT. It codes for CASSFEGRYTDTQYF.